The present TCR beta chain was sequenced within a study of blood T cell repertoires in COVID-19. At the level of the study: Sample material is recorded as cDNA or gDNA derived from T cells, B-cell-depleted T cells, or PBMCs.

In the authors' methods: Scientists estimated how many nucleated cells there were by amplifying reference gene primers. Some clones are missing from TCRdb's copy, which holds only in-frame ones; the method was immunoSEQ multiplex PCR. V and J calls and clone size are as listed in that table; D and trimming were resolved from the DNA. Of around 280,000 clones listed, roughly 89% are singletons. The germline V gene has CDR1 SGHNT and CDR2 YYREEE (reference sequence). The CDR3 covers 17 residues. The V end lost 7 bases, the J end lost 4 bases, and 26 bases lay between the germline ends. The chain links TRBV5-4 to TRBJ1-2; possible D gene TRBD1, 6 bases. The origin of this receptor is a woman aged 25 to 39 with COVID-19, enrolled during active disease. Specimen: peripheral blood. CDR3 nucleotides: TGTGCCAGCCTCCCGAACCGGGTGGACAGAGAACTCTATGGCTACACCTTC. Its translation is CASLPNRVDRELYGYTF.